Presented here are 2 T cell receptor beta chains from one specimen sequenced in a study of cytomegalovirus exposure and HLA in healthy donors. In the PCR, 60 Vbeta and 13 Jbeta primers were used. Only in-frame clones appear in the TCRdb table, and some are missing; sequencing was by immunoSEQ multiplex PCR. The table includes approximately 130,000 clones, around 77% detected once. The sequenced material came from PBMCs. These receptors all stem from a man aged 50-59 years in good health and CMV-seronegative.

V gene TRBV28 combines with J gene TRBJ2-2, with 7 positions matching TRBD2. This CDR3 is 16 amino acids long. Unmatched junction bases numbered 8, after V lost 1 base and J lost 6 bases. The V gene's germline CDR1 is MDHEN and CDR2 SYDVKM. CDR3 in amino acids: CASSLFGGGPPGELFF. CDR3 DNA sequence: TGTGCCAGCAGTTTATTTGGGGGAGGGCCACCCGGGGAGCTGTTTTTT.

DNA for the CDR3: TGTGCCAGTAGCAGCGCCCACACAGGTTCCGACGAGCAGTACTTC. It encodes CASSSAHTGSDEQYF. This chain uses TRBV2 with TRBJ2-7; possibly TRBD1 for D (5 bases). Trimming took 9 bases from V and 5 from J, leaving 23 bases between them. The CDR3 spans 15 residues. The germline V gene encodes CDR1 SNHLY and CDR2 FYNNEI.